Each of the 12 T cell receptor beta chains below was sequenced from the same sample in a study of identical twins. TCRdb re-called the 5' RACE reads with MiXCR, one entry per CDR3 protein. The repertoire holds about 520,000 distinct CDR3 sequences, with approximately 22% as singletons. This sample also appeared in a second study, on T cells expressing NK-cell markers.

Sequencing was carried out using CD4+ T cells sorted from blood. These receptors all stem from a woman under 30 in good health.

The chain links TRBV20-1 to TRBJ2-1; 7 nucleotides agree with TRBD1. CDR1 and CDR2 (germline): DFQATT, SNEGSKA (reference sequence). The CDR3 has 15 residues. V was pared by 5 bases and J by 5 bases, with 12 bases of the junction left unmatched. CDR3 sequence: CSALSPRQGNNEQFF. In DNA, the CDR3 is TGCAGTGCTCTGTCCCCGCGACAGGGTAACAATGAGCAGTTCTTC.

This clonotype was counted only a few times. The rearrangement uses TRBV20-1 and TRBJ2-3; 8 nucleotides line up with TRBD2. CDR1 DFQATT and CDR2 SNEGSKA come from the germline V gene (reference sequence). This CDR3 has 15 amino acids. J lost 3 bases, V lost 1 base, and 6 bases had no gene match. The CDR3 DNA reads TGCAGTGCTAGAGTAAGCGGGAGAGGGACAGATACGCAGTATTTT. This codes for CSARVSGRGTDTQYF.

Only a few counts were recorded for this clonotype. This chain uses TRBV7-8 with TRBJ1-4; D is unclear. Germline CDR1 SGHVS, CDR2 FQNEAQ. The CDR3 runs 14 residues. The V end lost 11 bases, the J end lost 0 bases, and 13 bases lay between the germline ends. Here the CDR3 reads CASKTAPTNEKLFF. Here the CDR3 DNA reads TGTGCCTCCAAGACCGCCCCAACTAATGAAAAACTGTTTTTT.

The chain links TRBV29-1 to TRBJ1-1, with a weak D call TRBD1 (5 bases). The CDR3 has 12 residues. V gave up 7 bases and J gave up 5 bases, with 14 bases separating them. Germline CDR1 SQVTM, CDR2 ANQGSEA. The CDR3 loop is CSGGTTGTEAFF. In nucleotides, the CDR3 is TGCAGCGGCGGGACCACAGGTACTGAAGCTTTCTTT.

This clonotype came up many times. The chain links TRBV20-1 to TRBJ2-7, with no clear D. Trimming shortened V by 2 bases and J by 3 bases, and 11 bases separated the two germline ends. Looked up from germline, CDR1 is DFQATT and CDR2 is SNEGSKA (reference sequence). This CDR3 is built from 13 residues. The CDR3 loop is CSARPGPNYEQYF. The CDR3, as DNA: TGCAGTGCTAGACCAGGACCTAACTACGAGCAGTACTTC.

In its sample, this clonotype was seen once. The chain couples TRBV7-3 to TRBJ2-5; 8 bases are a match to TRBD2. CDR3 length: 15 residues. Germline trimming cut 4 bases from V and 5 bases from J; bases unmatched to any gene: 9. In germline, CDR1 is SGHTA, CDR2 FQGTGA. CDR3 amino acids: CASSYAGLETETQYF. The CDR3 DNA follows: TGTGCCAGCAGCTACGCGGGACTAGAAACGGAGACCCAGTACTTC.

This clonotype was recorded at least ten times. The rearrangement joins TRBV29-1 to TRBJ2-3; 12 positions agree with TRBD2. The length of the CDR3 is 13 residues. The ends lost 8 bases at V and 4 bases at J; junction bases unmatched: 4. Germline-derived CDR1 and CDR2 are SQVTM and ANQGSEA. As DNA, the CDR3 is TGCAGCTTACGACTAGCGGGAGCAGATACGCAGTATTTT. Translated, it gives CSLRLAGADTQYF.

This clonotype was found many times. The chain is built from TRBV12-3 or TRBV12-4 and TRBJ1-2; TRBD1 matches 10 bases. The CDR3 is 13 residues long. The J segment lost 7 bases and the V segment lost 5 bases, leaving 4 bases of the junction unmatched. The CDR3 DNA sequence: TGTGCCAGCAGTCCGGGACAGGGGTCTGGCTACACCTTC. Protein sequence: CASSPGQGSGYTF.

This clonotype was found a few times. This chain links TRBV2 with TRBJ1-1; D is possibly TRBD1 (6 bases). V was pared by 2 bases and J by 3 bases, with 13 bases between. CDR1 SNHLY and CDR2 FYNNEI come from the germline V gene. CDR3 size: 15 residues. CDR3 region: CASSEHPGADTEAFF. The CDR3 coding sequence is TGTGCCAGCAGTGAACATCCGGGGGCGGACACTGAAGCTTTCTTT.

The chain employs TRBV24-1 and TRBJ2-3; D is unclear. The CDR3 is made up of 14 amino acids. V was shortened by 4 bases and J by 0 bases, with 7 bases between the two germline ends. The V gene's germline CDR1 is KGHDR and CDR2 SFDVKD. The CDR3 here is CATSEGRSTDTQYF. The CDR3 region has the DNA TGTGCCACCAGTGAAGGACGGAGCACAGATACGCAGTATTTT.

V gene TRBV20-1 combines with J gene TRBJ2-3; 11 bases are a match to TRBD2. J gave up 4 bases and V 4 bases, and 7 bases lay outside the gene matches. CDR1 DFQATT and CDR2 SNEGSKA come from the germline V gene (reference sequence). The CDR3 sequence is 15 residues long. The CDR3 coding sequence is TGCAGTGCTAATCGACTAGCGGGAATTGCAGATACGCAGTATTTT. Translation gives CSANRLAGIADTQYF.

This clonotype has a handful of counts. The V and J genes are TRBV20-1 and TRBJ2-3; unclear D gene. CDR1 DFQATT and CDR2 SNEGSKA come from the germline V gene (reference sequence). The CDR3 is made up of 12 amino acids. Trimming cost V 5 bases and J 1 base, with 7 bases left between them. CDR3 residues: CSAVSGTDTQYF. DNA of the CDR3: TGCAGTGCTGTAAGCGGCACAGATACGCAGTATTTT.